The next 20 T cell receptor beta chains were all read from a single sample in a study of cytomegalovirus exposure and HLA in healthy donors. Researchers ran the PCR with 60 Vbeta and 13 Jbeta primers. Data came from immunoSEQ multiplex PCR; TCRdb stores just in-frame clones and leaves some out. The sample has 250,000 or so clones; approximately 82% are singletons. Specimen: PBMCs. These receptors were taken from a woman in her sixties or seventies in good health and CMV-seropositive.

This clone was observed a single time. The rearrangement links TRBV4-2 to TRBJ1-2; tentatively, D is TRBD1 (6 bases). V was clipped by 4 bases and J by 4 bases, with 10 bases between them. In germline, CDR1 is LGHNA, CDR2 YNFKEQ. This CDR3 has 13 residues. DNA for the CDR3: TGTGCCAGCAGCCTCGAACAGGGCTATGGCTACACCTTC. Protein: CASSLEQGYGYTF.

The CDR3: CASSATGGNNEKLFF. CDR3 DNA sequence: TGTGCCAGCAGCGCCACAGGGGGTAATAATGAAAAACTGTTTTTT. The rearrangement joins TRBV9 to TRBJ1-4; 8 bases match TRBD1. Trimming removed 3 bases from V and 4 bases from J; junction bases left unmatched: 5. CDR1 is SGDLS and CDR2 is YYNGEE in the germline V gene. This CDR3 has 15 residues. The whole variable domain, remainder taken from reference TRBV9 and TRBJ1-4, is DSGVTQTPKHLITATGQRVTLRCSPRSGDLSVYWYQQSLDQGLQFLIQYYNGEERAKGNILERFSAQQFPDLHSELNLSSLELGDSALYFCASSATGGNNEKLFFGSGTQLSVL.

CDR3 sequence reads: CAISTGQGNTIYF. The CDR3 nucleotides read TGTGCCATCAGCACCGGACAGGGGAACACCATATATTTT. V gene TRBV10-3 combines with J gene TRBJ1-3, with 9 bases lining up with TRBD1. V trimming: 6 bases; J trimming: 7 bases; junction bases outside the gene matches: 4. This CDR3 spans 13 amino acids. CDR1 and CDR2 (germline): ENHRY, SYGVKD.

The chain recombines TRBV27 with TRBJ2-7; 9 bases align to TRBD2. V trimming: 7 bases; J trimming: 0 bases; junction bases outside the gene matches: 10. The CDR3 totals 16 residues. Germline V gene data show CDR1 as MNHEY and CDR2 as SMNVEV (reference sequence). The CDR3 nucleotides are TGTGCCAGCATCTCGGGACTAGCCCTCTTCTCCTACGAGCAGTACTTC. Its translation is CASISGLALFSYEQYF.

The V gene is TRBV7-2, the J gene TRBJ1-2; D not certain. V gave up 0 bases and J gave up 6 bases, with 14 bases separating them. Germline lookup yields CDR1 SGHTA and CDR2 FQGNSA. This CDR3 is 15 amino acids long. As DNA, the CDR3 is TGTGCCAGCAGCTTAGCCATGGCGAACAGCCATGGCTACACCTTC. Protein sequence: CASSLAMANSHGYTF. The full variable domain, in which reference TRBV7-2 and TRBJ1-2 provide the parts outside the CDR3, is GAGVSQSPSNKVTEKGKDVELRCDPISGHTALYWYRQSLGQGLEFLIYFQGNSAPDKSGLPSDRFSAERTGGSVSTLTIQRTQQEDSAVYLCASSLAMANSHGYTFGSGTRLTVV.

The chain couples TRBV30 to TRBJ1-4; D remains unclear. CDR1 is GTSNPN, CDR2 SVGIG, per germline (reference sequence). The CDR3 sequence is 15 residues long. V was clipped by 1 base and J by 0 bases, with 9 bases between them. The CDR3 DNA follows: TGTGCCTGGAGTGGACACCCCACAACTAATGAAAAACTGTTTTTT. Its translation: CAWSGHPTTNEKLFF.

The chain couples TRBV7-9 to TRBJ2-2; 14 bases line up with TRBD2. Germline V gives CDR1 SEHNR, CDR2 FQNEAQ (reference sequence). J lost 5 bases, V lost 5 bases, and 4 bases had no gene match. The CDR3 consists of 16 residues. This CDR3 is CASSEGLAGVTGELFF. The DNA for the CDR3 is TGTGCCAGCAGCGAGGGACTAGCGGGAGTGACCGGGGAGCTGTTTTTT. Complete variable domain (other parts from reference TRBV7-9 and TRBJ2-2): DTGVSQNPRHKITKRGQNVTFRCDPISEHNRLYWYRQTLGQGPEFLTYFQNEAQLEKSRLLSDRFSAERPKGSFSTLEIQRTEQGDSAMYLCASSEGLAGVTGELFFGEGSRLTVL.

The V call is TRBV29-1, the J call TRBJ1-1, with D perhaps TRBD1 (5 bases). Germline-derived CDR1 and CDR2 are SQVTM and ANQGSEA. V dropped 3 bases and J dropped 5 bases, with 13 bases sitting between them. This CDR3 has 13 amino acids. CDR3 protein: CSVEAREGTEAFF. The DNA of the CDR3 is TGCAGCGTTGAGGCCAGGGAGGGGACTGAAGCTTTCTTT. Using reference TRBV29-1 and TRBJ1-1 for the parts outside the CDR3, the full variable domain is SAVISQKPSRDICQRGTSLTIQCQVDSQVTMMFWYRQQPGQSLTLIATANQGSEATYESGFVIDKFPISRPNLTFSTLTVSNMSPEDSSIYLCSVEAREGTEAFFGQGTRLTVV.

The chain recombines TRBV5-1 with TRBJ2-5; 8 bases align to TRBD2. Germline-derived CDR1 and CDR2 are SGHRS and YFSETQ. This CDR3 region has 17 residues. J gave up 5 bases and V 1 base, and 13 bases lay outside the gene matches. CDR3 coding DNA: TGCGCCAGCAGCTTGTCGTTTGGTAGCGGGACGAGGGAGACCCAGTACTTC. Its translation is CASSLSFGSGTRETQYF.

CDR3: CASSIGGTSGTEAFF. In nucleotides, the CDR3 is TGTGCCAGTAGTATCGGAGGCACAAGCGGGACTGAAGCTTTCTTT. This rearrangement joins TRBV19 to TRBJ1-1; D is ambiguous. Trimming stripped 3 bases from V and 5 bases from J, with 16 bases between. This CDR3 is built from 15 residues. Germline V gene data show CDR1 as LNHDA and CDR2 as SQIVND (reference sequence).

J is TRBJ2-5 and V is TRBV13; D gene ambiguous. Germline V gene sequence: CDR1 PRHDT, CDR2 FYEKMQ (reference sequence). The germline V and J ends were trimmed by 5 bases and 7 bases, with 14 bases remaining between them. This CDR3 has 13 residues. CDR3 sequence (DNA): TGTGCCAGCAGCGAGGCCCTAAGAAGGACCCAGTACTTC. It translates to CASSEALRRTQYF.

V is TRBV5-1 and J is TRBJ2-1; weak D call: TRBD2 (6 bases). V was shortened by 3 bases and J by 4 bases, with 14 bases between the two germline ends. The V gene's germline CDR1 is SGHRS and CDR2 YFSETQ. This CDR3 region has 15 residues. The CDR3 nucleotides read TGCGCCAGCAGCTCCAAGGGCGGGAATTACAATGAGCAGTTCTTC. It specifies CASSSKGGNYNEQFF.

V and J are TRBV6-6 and TRBJ2-7, with TRBD2 matching 10 bases. Losses at the gene ends were 2 bases for V and 3 bases for J; bases not matched to a gene: 1. CDR1 MNHNY and CDR2 SVGAGI come from the germline V gene (reference sequence). This CDR3 is 14 amino acids long. CDR3 protein: CASSYRLAGYEQYF. The CDR3 nucleotides are TGTGCCAGCAGTTACAGACTAGCGGGCTACGAGCAGTACTTC.

This rearrangement joins TRBV5-1 to TRBJ2-7; 9 nucleotides line up with TRBD1. The CDR3 totals 16 residues. Per germline, CDR1 SGHRS and CDR2 YFSETQ. The J segment lost 0 bases and the V segment lost 4 bases, leaving 8 bases of the junction unmatched. CDR3 nucleotide sequence: TGCGCCAGCAGCACTACCGGGACAGGGAACTCCTACGAGCAGTACTTC. It encodes CASSTTGTGNSYEQYF.

This chain links TRBV27 with TRBJ2-1, with 9 bases identical to TRBD2. V lost 7 bases and J lost 6; bases outside the gene matches: 4. Germline V lookup: CDR1 MNHEY, CDR2 SMNVEV (reference sequence). The CDR3 is 13 residues long. As DNA, the CDR3 is TGTGCCAGCACTAGCGGGACTCGCAATGAGCAGTTCTTC. Translated, it gives CASTSGTRNEQFF.

This chain connects TRBV6-1 to TRBJ1-5, with 8 bases that match TRBD1. CDR1 and CDR2 from the germline V gene are MNHNS and SASEGT. The CDR3 is 15 amino acids. The J segment lost 3 bases and the V segment lost 2 bases, leaving 3 bases of the junction unmatched. As DNA, the CDR3 is TGTGCCAGCAGTGAAATGGGACAGGTCAATCAGCCCCAGCATTTT. Its protein product is CASSEMGQVNQPQHF.

This chain uses TRBV5-4 with TRBJ2-5; D may be TRBD1 (5 bases). This CDR3 spans 14 amino acids. Germline lookup yields CDR1 SGHNT and CDR2 YYREEE (reference sequence). The V and J ends lost 2 bases and 5 bases respectively, with 13 bases between them. CDR3: CASSLIREAETQYF. The CDR3 DNA is TGTGCCAGCAGCTTAATCAGGGAAGCGGAGACCCAGTACTTC.

The rearrangement uses TRBV27 and TRBJ1-1, with 9 bases lining up with TRBD1. Germline V gene sequence: CDR1 MNHEY, CDR2 SMNVEV (reference sequence). The CDR3 loop spans 16 amino acids. Trimming removed 5 bases from V and 6 bases from J; junction bases left unmatched: 13. This CDR3 reads CASSPPGQGILAEAFF. The CDR3 DNA is TGTGCCAGCAGTCCTCCGGGACAGGGTATCTTAGCTGAAGCTTTCTTT.

This rearrangement joins TRBV5-1 to TRBJ1-1, with D possibly being TRBD1 (6 bases). The CDR3 has 13 residues. In germline, CDR1 is SGHRS, CDR2 YFSETQ. V lost 8 bases and J 0 bases, leaving 11 bases between the germline ends. Here the CDR3 DNA reads TGCGCCAGTAGACAGGCCTTGAACACTGAAGCTTTCTTT. The encoded protein is CASRQALNTEAFF.

A few counts support this clone. The chain joins TRBV27 to TRBJ2-7; TRBD1 aligns across 10 bases. The germline CDR1 and CDR2 sequences are MNHEY and SMNVEV (reference sequence). V dropped 10 bases and J dropped 5; count of bases not matched to a gene: 5. The CDR3 contains 12 residues. CDR3 nucleotide sequence: TGTGCCACCAGAGACAGGGGGCACGAGCAGTACTTC. Encoded protein: CATRDRGHEQYF.